Listed below are T cell receptor beta chains from one sample, sequenced in a study of cytomegalovirus exposure and HLA in healthy donors. Some clones are missing from TCRdb's copy, which holds only in-frame ones; the method was immunoSEQ multiplex PCR. The sample contains about 140,000 clones, over 70% of which appear only once. The sample comprised PBMCs. The receptor set was obtained from a woman aged 40 to 50 in good health and CMV-seronegative. Both conserved end residues are part of each CDR3. The order of the fields is D gene, J gene, clone size, V gene, CDR3 protein, CDR3 DNA. A D gene is named only where the DNA matches it firmly. Only part of the rows carry a size: once, few, many, or a class if the clone is expanded.

NA | TRBJ1-1 | NA | TRBV5-5 | CASSPSGEMNTEAFF | TGTGCCAGCAGCCCTTCAGGGGAAATGAACACTGAAGCTTTCTTT
TRBD1 | TRBJ2-3 | NA | TRBV30 | CAWVPWGQGPQYF | TGTGCCTGGGTACCTTGGGGACAGGGTCCGCAGTATTTT
NA | TRBJ1-1 | NA | TRBV18 | CASSRGSDTEAFF | TGTGCCAGCTCAAGGGGGAGCGACACTGAAGCTTTCTTT
NA | TRBJ1-2 | NA | TRBV15 | CATSRAAVTTYGYTF | TGTGCCACCAGCAGAGCGGCAGTCACGACTTATGGCTACACCTTC
NA | TRBJ2-7 | NA | TRBV7-9 | CASSLARPYEQYF | TGTGCCAGCAGCTTAGCGCGTCCCTACGAGCAGTACTTC
NA | TRBJ1-1 | NA | TRBV9 | CASSADTEAFF | TGTGCCAGCAGCGCCGACACTGAAGCTTTCTTT
NA | TRBJ1-5 | NA | TRBV7-2 | CASSLEGRQPQHF | TGTGCCAGCAGCTTAGAAGGGAGGCAGCCCCAGCATTTT
TRBD1 | TRBJ1-1 | NA | TRBV6-5 | CASSYGTDHEAFF | TGTGCCAGCAGTTATGGGACAGATCATGAAGCTTTCTTT
NA | TRBJ1-1 | NA | TRBV4-3 | CASSQERRRNTEAFF | TGCGCCAGCAGCCAAGAAAGGCGGAGGAACACTGAAGCTTTCTTT
NA | TRBJ2-1 | NA | TRBV4-1 | CASSQVRLLMYNEQFF | TGCGCCAGCAGCCAAGTTAGACTGCTTATGTACAATGAGCAGTTCTTC
TRBD2 | TRBJ2-1 | few | TRBV2 | CASRGLAASYNEQFF | TGTGCCAGCAGAGGACTAGCGGCCTCCTACAATGAGCAGTTCTTC
NA | TRBJ1-2 | once | TRBV20-1 | CSPTTRKDYTF | TGCAGTCCAACGACACGGAAAGACTACACCTTC
NA | TRBJ2-5 | NA | TRBV5-1 | CASSSRGALQETQYF | TGCGCCAGCAGCTCTCGGGGGGCGTTACAAGAGACCCAGTACTTC
TRBD1 | TRBJ1-6 | few | TRBV9 | CASSKSFGTGASSSYNSPLHF | TGTGCCAGCAGCAAAAGTTTCGGGACAGGGGCCTCGAGCTCCTATAATTCACCCCTCCACTTT
NA | TRBJ2-2 | NA | TRBV5-1 | CASSLGLMNTGELFF | TGCGCCAGCAGCCTGGGACTCATGAACACCGGGGAGCTGTTTTTT
NA | TRBJ1-3 | NA | TRBV30 | CAWSGGEAGNTIYF | TGTGCCTGGAGTGGAGGGGAGGCTGGAAACACCATATATTTT
NA | TRBJ1-1 | NA | TRBV19 | CASSLGHRDTEAFF | TGTGCCAGTAGTTTGGGACACCGGGACACTGAAGCTTTCTTT
NA | TRBJ1-2 | once | TRBV7-9 | CASSSFLPGGYTF | TGTGCCAGCAGCTCCTTCCTTCCAGGAGGCTACACCTTC
NA | TRBJ1-1 | NA | TRBV6-5 | CASSYESGGRAFF | TGTGCCAGCAGTTATGAATCGGGGGGCAGGGCTTTCTTT
TRBD1 | TRBJ1-1 | NA | TRBV10-3 | CAISDLDRVNTEAFF | TGTGCCATCAGTGATTTGGACAGGGTGAACACTGAAGCTTTCTTT
NA | TRBJ2-3 | once | TRBV12-1 | CASSLSGCYGTDTQYF | TGTGCCAGCAGTTTATCCGGGTGTTATGGCACAGATACGCAGTATTTT
TRBD2 | TRBJ2-7 | NA | TRBV4-2 | CASSQDPGGGAYEQYF | TGTGCCAGCAGCCAAGATCCCGGCGGGGGGGCCTACGAGCAGTACTTC
TRBD1 | TRBJ1-3 | NA | TRBV27 | CASSSGQLSGNTIYF | TGTGCCAGCAGTTCGGGACAGCTCTCTGGAAACACCATATATTTT
NA | TRBJ2-7 | NA | TRBV5-1 | CASSASGSYEQYF | TGCGCCAGCAGCGCGTCAGGATCGTACGAGCAGTACTTC
NA | TRBJ2-1 | NA | TRBV25-1 | CASSEWEDAHNEQFF | TGTGCCAGCAGTGAATGGGAGGACGCTCACAATGAGCAGTTCTTC
TRBD1 | TRBJ2-6 | NA | TRBV7-9 | CASSSQGAGANVLTF | TGTGCCAGCAGTTCACAGGGGGCTGGGGCCAACGTCCTGACTTTC
NA | TRBJ1-4 | NA | TRBV6-5 | CASRTWGQTNEKLFF | TGTGCCAGCAGGACTTGGGGGCAAACTAATGAAAAACTGTTTTTT
NA | TRBJ1-1 | NA | TRBV7-9 | CASSLGHVNTEAFF | TGTGCCAGCAGCTTAGGACATGTGAACACTGAAGCTTTCTTT
NA | TRBJ2-3 | NA | TRBV4-1 | CASSQASYLSTDTQYF | TGCGCCAGCAGCCAAGCCTCTTACCTAAGCACAGATACGCAGTATTTT
TRBD1 | TRBJ2-5 | NA | TRBV27 | CASSLRDRETQYF | TGTGCCAGCAGTTTAAGGGACAGAGAGACCCAGTACTTC
NA | TRBJ1-2 | NA | TRBV6-5 | CASSPYGGGYTF | TGTGCCAGCAGCCCATACGGGGGAGGCTACACCTTC
NA | TRBJ2-5 | NA | TRBV12-5 | CASGLPRDSRGETQYF | TGTGCTAGTGGTTTGCCAAGGGACAGCCGGGGGGAGACCCAGTACTTC
NA | TRBJ2-1 | NA | TRBV4-1 | CASSQGVQGWSYNEQFF | TGCGCCAGCAGCCAAGGGGTACAGGGATGGAGTTACAATGAGCAGTTCTTC